What follows describes a single T cell receptor (beta chain). The sample is drawn from a study of T cell responses to AZD1222 COVID-19 vaccine. Germline-derived CDR1 and CDR2 are SGHNT and YYREEE (reference sequence). CDR3 size: 14 residues. V gave up 4 bases and J gave up 7 bases; unmatched junction bases: 10. Method: immunoSEQ multiplex PCR; TCRdb's copy keeps in-frame clones and lacks some. Counted here are some 170,000 clones, around nine tenths occurring once; the ten biggest clones make up 2.6%. This clonotype was obtained from an adult in good health. The sequencing here drew on peripheral blood, taken on day 0 of AZD1222 vaccination. The chain carries TRBV5-4 and TRBJ1-2; TRBD1 agrees at 7 bases. The CDR3 here is CASSPTGPNGGYTF. The CDR3 DNA reads TGTGCCAGCAGCCCGACAGGGCCCAACGGTGGCTACACCTTC.